This T cell receptor (beta chain) originates from a study of T cell responses to AZD1222 COVID-19 vaccine. Study results and caveats: Reportedly, close to half of spike-specific TCRs are directed against unmutated variant regions. Baseline seropositivity occurred in only six AZD1222 recipients. Clonal diversity was possibly underestimated, and white British individuals and females predominated among donors. Increased Spike-specific TCR breadth and depth were observed after two AZD1222 doses.

As to this clone: The antigen remains undetermined.

TCRdb keeps only in-frame clones here, not all; method: immunoSEQ multiplex PCR. The repertoire holds 120,000 or so clones, about nine tenths seen once, with under 6.5% in the top ten. Germline CDR1 is SEHNR and CDR2 is FQNEAQ (reference sequence). The CDR3 has 15 amino acids. V lost 5 bases, J lost 2 bases, and 6 bases stayed unmatched. This chain joins TRBV7-9 and TRBJ1-5; 7 bases line up with TRBD1. This sequence originates from an adult in good health. This specimen consisted of peripheral blood, obtained on day 0 of AZD1222 vaccination. The chain's CDR3 is CASSRQGDGNQPQHF. DNA for the CDR3: TGTGCCAGCAGCAGACAGGGAGATGGCAATCAGCCCCAGCATTTT. The full variable domain, in which reference TRBV7-9 and TRBJ1-5 provide the parts outside the CDR3, is DTGVSQNPRHKITKRGQNVTFRCDPISEHNRLYWYRQTLGQGPEFLTYFQNEAQLEKSRLLSDRFSAERPKGSFSTLEIQRTEQGDSAMYLCASSRQGDGNQPQHFGDGTRLSIL.